These T cell receptor beta chains were read from a single sample in a study of T cells in localized non-small cell lung cancer. Only in-frame clones appear in the TCRdb table, and some are missing; sequencing was by immunoSEQ multiplex PCR. The table has more than 20,000 clones, more than 85% seen once. Sequences were derived from peripheral blood, sampled before any cancer treatment. Receptors originate from a male donor aged 60 or over with stage I squamous cell lung carcinoma. CDR3s include the opening cysteine and the closing phenylalanine or tryptophan. D genes are given only for firm matches. A clone size is listed for some rows: how often the clone was seen (once, few, many), or a class if it is expanded.

clone size: NA; D gene: NA; J gene: TRBJ2-7; V gene: TRBV14; CDR3 protein: CASSQTTRVQYF; CDR3 DNA: TGTGCCAGCAGTCAGACGACGCGAGTGCAGTACTTC
clone size: NA; D gene: NA; J gene: TRBJ2-1; V gene: TRBV10-2; CDR3 protein: CASSGFGGGYNEQFF; CDR3 DNA: TGCGCCAGCAGTGGTTTCGGGGGAGGCTACAATGAGCAGTTCTTC
clone size: NA; D gene: TRBD2; J gene: TRBJ2-7; V gene: TRBV6-5; CDR3 protein: CASRGGTVPYEQYF; CDR3 DNA: TGTGCCAGCAGGGGGGGGACTGTCCCCTACGAGCAGTACTTC
clone size: NA; D gene: NA; J gene: TRBJ1-1; V gene: TRBV6-1; CDR3 protein: CASSEGLMNTEAFF; CDR3 DNA: TGTGCCAGCAGTGAAGGACTTATGAACACTGAAGCTTTCTTT
clone size: NA; D gene: TRBD2; J gene: TRBJ2-3; V gene: TRBV11-2; CDR3 protein: CASSPGLAGEDTQYF; CDR3 DNA: TGTGCCAGCAGCCCGGGACTAGCGGGGGAGGATACGCAGTATTTT
clone size: NA; D gene: NA; J gene: TRBJ2-3; V gene: TRBV7-8; CDR3 protein: CASSLMRAVMDTDTQYF; CDR3 DNA: TGTGCCAGCAGCTTAATGAGGGCCGTTATGGACACAGATACGCAGTATTTT
clone size: NA; D gene: TRBD1; J gene: TRBJ2-7; V gene: TRBV4-1; CDR3 protein: CASSQDRQGREQYF; CDR3 DNA: TGCGCCAGCAGCCAAGACCGACAGGGTAGGGAGCAGTACTTC
clone size: NA; D gene: NA; J gene: TRBJ1-2; V gene: TRBV5-1; CDR3 protein: CASSRDRANYGYTF; CDR3 DNA: TGCGCCAGCAGCCGGGATCGGGCTAACTATGGCTACACCTTC
clone size: few; D gene: NA; J gene: TRBJ1-4; V gene: TRBV7-8; CDR3 protein: CASSLAYRTTRRNEKLFF; CDR3 DNA: TGTGCCAGCAGCTTAGCGTACAGGACAACCAGACGTAATGAAAAACTGTTTTTT
clone size: NA; D gene: NA; J gene: TRBJ1-5; V gene: TRBV30; CDR3 protein: CAWSERQVQPQHF; CDR3 DNA: TGTGCCTGGAGTGAACGACAGGTTCAGCCCCAGCATTTT
clone size: NA; D gene: NA; J gene: TRBJ2-6; V gene: TRBV5-4; CDR3 protein: CASSLGGRAGANVLTF; CDR3 DNA: TGTGCCAGCAGCTTGGGAGGAAGGGCTGGGGCCAACGTCCTGACTTTC
clone size: NA; D gene: NA; J gene: TRBJ1-2; V gene: TRBV2; CDR3 protein: CASSKDSYGYTF; CDR3 DNA: TGTGCCAGCAGTAAGGACAGCTATGGCTACACCTTC
clone size: NA; D gene: TRBD1; J gene: TRBJ2-2; V gene: TRBV7-2; CDR3 protein: CASSETGGISGELFF; CDR3 DNA: TGTGCCAGCAGCGAGACAGGGGGCATTAGCGGGGAGCTGTTTTTT
clone size: NA; D gene: NA; J gene: TRBJ2-3; V gene: TRBV19; CDR3 protein: CASSPSLGDTQYF; CDR3 DNA: TGTGCCAGTAGTCCCAGTCTGGGAGATACGCAGTATTTT
clone size: NA; D gene: TRBD1; J gene: TRBJ1-5; V gene: TRBV6-1; CDR3 protein: CASRDRVNSNQPQHF; CDR3 DNA: TGTGCCAGCAGGGACAGGGTGAATAGCAATCAGCCCCAGCATTTT
clone size: NA; D gene: TRBD1; J gene: TRBJ1-3; V gene: TRBV7-6; CDR3 protein: CASSQGQGGNTIYF; CDR3 DNA: TGTGCCAGCAGCCAAGGACAGGGGGGAAACACCATATATTTT
clone size: NA; D gene: NA; J gene: TRBJ1-4; V gene: TRBV30; CDR3 protein: CAWSTLGSEKLFF; CDR3 DNA: TGTGCCTGGAGTACATTAGGGAGTGAAAAACTGTTTTTT
clone size: NA; D gene: NA; J gene: TRBJ1-1; V gene: TRBV29-1; CDR3 protein: CSADLALGLNTEAFF; CDR3 DNA: TGCAGCGCCGATTTGGCTCTGGGGTTGAACACTGAAGCTTTCTTT
clone size: NA; D gene: NA; J gene: TRBJ1-2; V gene: TRBV29-1; CDR3 protein: CSVAHGRYGYTF; CDR3 DNA: TGCAGCGTTGCCCATGGACGGTATGGCTACACCTTC
clone size: NA; D gene: NA; J gene: TRBJ2-3; V gene: TRBV5-5; CDR3 protein: CASSQGVDTQYF; CDR3 DNA: TGTGCCAGCAGTCAGGGTGTAGATACGCAGTATTTT
clone size: once; D gene: NA; J gene: TRBJ2-2; V gene: TRBV9; CDR3 protein: CASSVGDTGELFF; CDR3 DNA: TGTGCCAGCAGCGTAGGGGACACCGGGGAGCTGTTTTTT
clone size: NA; D gene: TRBD2; J gene: TRBJ2-1; V gene: TRBV7-7; CDR3 protein: CASSGTFESNEQFF; CDR3 DNA: TGTGCTAGCAGCGGGACTTTCGAATCCAATGAGCAGTTCTTC
clone size: few; D gene: NA; J gene: TRBJ2-1; V gene: TRBV29-1; CDR3 protein: CSVHAGPPVHEQFF; CDR3 DNA: TGCAGCGTTCACGCGGGGCCCCCCGTCCATGAGCAGTTCTTC
clone size: NA; D gene: NA; J gene: TRBJ1-5; V gene: TRBV19; CDR3 protein: CASSNGIGNQPQHF; CDR3 DNA: TGTGCCAGTAGTAACGGGATAGGTAATCAGCCCCAGCATTTT
clone size: NA; D gene: TRBD1; J gene: TRBJ2-3; V gene: TRBV27; CDR3 protein: CASSRQGRDTQYF; CDR3 DNA: TGTGCCAGCAGTCGACAGGGGCGGGATACGCAGTATTTT
clone size: NA; D gene: NA; J gene: TRBJ1-2; V gene: TRBV6-6; CDR3 protein: CASSYGDTYGYTF; CDR3 DNA: TGTGCCAGCAGTTACGGGGACACCTATGGCTACACCTTC
clone size: NA; D gene: TRBD2; J gene: TRBJ2-1; V gene: TRBV27; CDR3 protein: CASSLNLAVYNEQFF; CDR3 DNA: TGTGCCAGCAGTTTAAATCTAGCGGTGTACAATGAGCAGTTCTTC
clone size: NA; D gene: TRBD2; J gene: TRBJ2-3; V gene: TRBV7-9; CDR3 protein: CASSPSGTSGRLSDTQYF; CDR3 DNA: TGTGCCAGCAGCCCCTCAGGGACTAGCGGGAGGTTGTCAGATACGCAGTATTTT
clone size: NA; D gene: NA; J gene: TRBJ1-2; V gene: TRBV7-9; CDR3 protein: CASSSDSYGYTF; CDR3 DNA: TGTGCCAGCAGCTCAGACAGCTATGGCTACACCTTC
clone size: few; D gene: NA; J gene: TRBJ2-7; V gene: TRBV9; CDR3 protein: CASSPGTGEQYF; CDR3 DNA: TGTGCCAGCAGCCCTGGGACGGGGGAGCAGTACTTC
clone size: NA; D gene: TRBD1; J gene: TRBJ1-2; V gene: TRBV4-1; CDR3 protein: CASSPDRDAGYTF; CDR3 DNA: TGCGCCAGCAGCCCCGACAGGGACGCCGGTTACACCTTC
clone size: NA; D gene: NA; J gene: TRBJ1-5; V gene: TRBV28; CDR3 protein: CASSFTFNQPQHF; CDR3 DNA: TGTGCCAGCAGTTTTACGTTCAATCAGCCCCAGCATTTT
clone size: few; D gene: TRBD1; J gene: TRBJ2-2; V gene: TRBV18; CDR3 protein: CASSLTGRELFF; CDR3 DNA: TGTGCCAGCTCACTGACAGGGCGGGAGCTGTTTTTT
clone size: NA; D gene: NA; J gene: TRBJ1-1; V gene: TRBV19; CDR3 protein: CASSMSSGSTEAFF; CDR3 DNA: TGTGCCAGTAGTATGAGTTCGGGGAGCACTGAAGCTTTCTTT
clone size: few; D gene: NA; J gene: TRBJ2-7; V gene: TRBV6-6; CDR3 protein: CASSTGPWAEQYF; CDR3 DNA: TGTGCCAGCAGTACAGGGCCCTGGGCCGAGCAGTACTTC
clone size: once; D gene: NA; J gene: TRBJ2-2; V gene: TRBV29-1; CDR3 protein: CSVREAGELFF; CDR3 DNA: TGCAGCGTCAGGGAAGCCGGGGAGCTGTTTTTT
clone size: medium-sized; D gene: TRBD1; J gene: TRBJ1-6; V gene: TRBV27; CDR3 protein: CASRVDRDNSPLHF; CDR3 DNA: TGTGCCAGCAGAGTTGACAGGGACAATTCACCCCTCCACTTT
clone size: NA; D gene: NA; J gene: TRBJ1-1; V gene: TRBV29-1; CDR3 protein: CSVEDTNRENTEAFF; CDR3 DNA: TGCAGCGTTGAAGATACGAACAGAGAGAACACTGAAGCTTTCTTT
clone size: NA; D gene: TRBD1; J gene: TRBJ1-4; V gene: TRBV7-9; CDR3 protein: CASSRGQGNEKLFF; CDR3 DNA: TGTGCCAGCAGCCGAGGACAGGGCAATGAAAAACTGTTTTTT
clone size: few; D gene: NA; J gene: TRBJ1-4; V gene: TRBV13; CDR3 protein: CASSLGEATNEKLFF; CDR3 DNA: TGTGCCAGCAGCTTAGGCGAAGCAACTAATGAAAAACTGTTTTTT
clone size: NA; D gene: NA; J gene: TRBJ2-5; V gene: TRBV6-5; CDR3 protein: CASWTTGVGVETQYF; CDR3 DNA: TGTGCCAGTTGGACTACAGGGGTCGGTGTAGAGACCCAGTACTTC
clone size: NA; D gene: NA; J gene: TRBJ1-1; V gene: TRBV6-4; CDR3 protein: CASSVFVNTEAFF; CDR3 DNA: TGTGCCAGCAGTGTCTTCGTTAACACTGAAGCTTTCTTT
clone size: NA; D gene: NA; J gene: TRBJ2-7; V gene: TRBV5-6; CDR3 protein: CASSLIPYEQYF; CDR3 DNA: TGTGCCAGCAGCTTGATCCCTTACGAGCAGTACTTC
clone size: NA; D gene: NA; J gene: TRBJ1-6; V gene: TRBV5-4; CDR3 protein: CASSLTSYNSPLHF; CDR3 DNA: TGTGCCAGCAGCCTGACCTCCTATAATTCACCCCTCCACTTT
clone size: once; D gene: TRBD2; J gene: TRBJ2-1; V gene: TRBV9; CDR3 protein: CASSEGLAGVIDEQFF; CDR3 DNA: TGTGCCAGCAGCGAGGGGCTAGCGGGAGTTATAGATGAGCAGTTCTTC
clone size: NA; D gene: NA; J gene: TRBJ2-7; V gene: TRBV18; CDR3 protein: CASSPPTRDSEQYF; CDR3 DNA: TGTGCCAGCTCACCACCGACCCGGGACTCCGAGCAGTACTTC
clone size: few; D gene: NA; J gene: TRBJ1-6; V gene: TRBV30; CDR3 protein: CAWSPGASNSPLHF; CDR3 DNA: TGTGCCTGGAGCCCTGGCGCCTCTAATTCACCCCTCCACTTT
clone size: NA; D gene: NA; J gene: TRBJ1-3; V gene: TRBV18; CDR3 protein: CASSPPNRVEGNTIYF; CDR3 DNA: TGTGCCAGCTCACCTCCCAACCGGGTGGAAGGAAACACCATATATTTT
clone size: once; D gene: NA; J gene: TRBJ2-5; V gene: TRBV7-2; CDR3 protein: CASSLETIRGARETQYF; CDR3 DNA: TGTGCCAGCAGCTTAGAAACAATCAGGGGGGCCCGGGAGACCCAGTACTTC
clone size: NA; D gene: NA; J gene: TRBJ1-6; V gene: TRBV6-5; CDR3 protein: CASSPLRGYNSPLHF; CDR3 DNA: TGTGCCAGCAGTCCCCTCAGGGGTTACAATTCACCCCTCCACTTT
clone size: NA; D gene: TRBD2; J gene: TRBJ2-1; V gene: TRBV12-5; CDR3 protein: CASGLSPSGGYNEQFF; CDR3 DNA: TGTGCTAGTGGTTTGTCGCCTAGCGGGGGTTACAATGAGCAGTTCTTC
clone size: NA; D gene: TRBD2; J gene: TRBJ2-7; V gene: TRBV6-5; CDR3 protein: CASTNGAGEYEQYF; CDR3 DNA: TGTGCCAGCACCAACGGAGCGGGGGAGTACGAGCAGTACTTC
clone size: NA; D gene: NA; J gene: TRBJ1-4; V gene: TRBV6-5; CDR3 protein: CASSNRAGEKLFF; CDR3 DNA: TGTGCCAGCAGTAACAGGGCTGGGGAAAAACTGTTTTTT